A single sample gave rise to the 30 T cell receptor beta chains below, sequenced in a study of control samples from healthy donors and cancer patients. The method was immunoSEQ multiplex PCR; TCRdb's version includes in-frame clones alone and lacks a portion of them. The table has approximately 120,000 clones, approximately 90% seen once. Sequencing was done on a sample of blood. The receptors were gathered from a human donor in good health. The donor label of this sample is uncertain.

For the CDR3, the DNA is TGTGCCAGCAGCCTCGGGACTAGCTGGGATACGCAGTATTTT. It is translated as CASSLGTSWDTQYF. The rearrangement links TRBV5-8 to TRBJ2-3; 9 bases are shared with TRBD2. V shed 4 bases, J shed 6 bases, and the junction held 6 bases outside the gene matches. CDR1 is SGHTS, CDR2 YDEGEE, per germline. The CDR3 extends over 14 amino acids.

The chain links TRBV14 to TRBJ2-2, with D tentatively TRBD1 (5 bases). This CDR3 is 17 amino acids long. Looked up from germline, CDR1 is SGHDN and CDR2 is FVKESK. The V end lost 0 bases, the J end lost 5 bases, and 16 bases lay between the germline ends. The CDR3 spells CASSQDPGHVFTGELFF. CDR3 DNA: TGTGCCAGCAGCCAAGATCCAGGACATGTGTTTACCGGGGAGCTGTTTTTT.

The J gene is TRBJ2-5, the V gene TRBV12-3 or TRBV12-4; maybe TRBD1 (6 bases). This CDR3 region has 12 residues. V was pared by 6 bases and J by 6 bases, with 11 bases between. The CDR3 loop reads CASSPDRQTQYF. CDR3 sequence (DNA): TGTGCCAGCAGCCCGGACAGACAGACCCAGTACTTC.

The chain is built from TRBV13 and TRBJ2-5, with a weak D call TRBD1 (6 bases). CDR3 length equals 14 residues. Trimming took 5 bases from V and 1 from J, leaving 11 bases between them. Germline V gene data show CDR1 as PRHDT and CDR2 as FYEKMQ (reference sequence). The CDR3 loop reads CASSAYRAQETQYF. DNA of the CDR3: TGTGCCAGCAGCGCCTACAGGGCCCAAGAGACCCAGTACTTC. Full variable domain (rest looked up from reference TRBV13 and TRBJ2-5): AAGVIQSPRHLIKEKRETATLKCYPIPRHDTVYWYQQGPGQDPQFLISFYEKMQSDKGSIPDRFSAQQFSDYHSELNMSSLELGDSALYFCASSAYRAQETQYFGPGTRLLVL.

This clone was seen a few times. V gene TRBV12-5 combines with J gene TRBJ1-5; D remains ambiguous. CDR1 is LGHNT and CDR2 is FRNRAP in the germline V gene. The CDR3 is made up of 15 amino acids. The germline V and J ends were trimmed by 1 base and 2 bases, with 9 bases remaining between them. CDR3 region: CASGLAIWGNQPQHF. In DNA form, the CDR3 reads TGTGCTAGTGGTTTGGCGATTTGGGGCAATCAGCCCCAGCATTTT.

The CDR3 sequence: CASAAKNIQYF. CDR3 DNA sequence: TGTGCCAGCGCGGCCAAAAACATTCAGTACTTC. V gene TRBV6-4 combines with J gene TRBJ2-4, with D hard to call. Trimming took off 8 bases at V and 1 base at J, with 3 bases between the two ends. In germline, CDR1 is MRHNA, CDR2 SNTAGT. The length of the CDR3 is 11 residues.

The sample holds one count of this clone. The chain combines TRBV21-1 with TRBJ1-1. TRBV21-1 is a documented pseudogene. CDR3 length: 15 residues. CDR3 residues: CASSKKRVGGTEAFF. The CDR3 nucleotides read TGTGCCAGCAGCAAAAAAAGGGTGGGGGGCACTGAAGCTTTCTTT.

The chain uses TRBV18 and TRBJ2-5; TRBD2 matches at 9 bases. This CDR3 has 16 residues. Germline V lookup: CDR1 KGHSH, CDR2 LQKENI. V was pared by 0 bases and J by 4 bases, with 6 bases of the junction left unmatched. CDR3 sequence: CASSPPSAGGRETQYF. CDR3 nucleotide sequence: TGTGCCAGCTCACCACCTTCGGCGGGGGGGCGAGAGACCCAGTACTTC.

This clone is a singleton in its sample. The V gene is TRBV25-1, the J gene TRBJ2-1; D unresolved. Germline CDR1 and CDR2: MGHDK and SYGVNS. V was shortened by 5 bases and J by 7 bases, with 12 bases between the two germline ends. The CDR3 extends over 13 amino acids. The CDR3 loop is CASSHLGPNEQFF. For the CDR3, the DNA is TGTGCCAGCAGTCACTTAGGGCCGAATGAGCAGTTCTTC.

This clone has just one count. The V and J genes are TRBV18 and TRBJ1-5; D is unresolved. Trimming pared 2 bases from V and 7 bases from J, leaving 18 bases between. The CDR3 length is 16 residues. Germline assignment: CDR1 KGHSH and CDR2 LQKENI. DNA for the CDR3: TGTGCCAGCTCACCAGCAATAACAGAGGGTCGCCAGCCCCAGCATTTT. This translates into CASSPAITEGRQPQHF.

The CDR3 here is CASSRDRRAEQYV. The CDR3 DNA reads as TGTGCCAGTAGTCGTGACAGAAGGGCCGAGCAGTACGTC. This chain connects TRBV19 to TRBJ2-7; possible D gene TRBD1, 5 bases. Germline CDR1 is LNHDA and CDR2 is SQIVND (reference sequence). The CDR3 is 13 residues long. Deletions cut 5 bases from V and 6 bases from J, with 14 bases between.

The gene calls are TRBV6-5 and TRBJ1-6; no firm D call. The ends were cut back, 6 bases at V and 5 bases at J, with 14 bases in the middle. Germline CDR1 is MNHEY and CDR2 is SVGAGI. This CDR3 has 15 residues. CDR3 sequence reads: CASSTTTDNNSPLHF. As DNA, the CDR3 is TGTGCCAGCAGCACCACCACGGATAATAATTCACCCCTCCACTTT.

V usage is TRBV14 and J usage is TRBJ2-3; 9 positions match TRBD2. CDR1 is SGHDN and CDR2 is FVKESK in the germline V gene. The CDR3 has 16 amino acids. V shed 3 bases and J 1 base; nucleotides not matched to a gene: 5. The CDR3 region is CASSHLAGKGTDTQYF. DNA for the CDR3: TGTGCCAGCAGCCACCTAGCGGGAAAGGGCACAGATACGCAGTATTTT.

In DNA form, the CDR3 reads TGTGCCAGCAGTACGAGACTAGCGGGTGAAGAGACCCAGTACTTC. Translation: CASSTRLAGEETQYF. V is TRBV6-5 and J is TRBJ2-5, with TRBD2 identical over 10 bases. Per germline, CDR1 MNHEY and CDR2 SVGAGI. The length of the CDR3 is 15 residues. V lost 5 bases to trimming and J lost 3 bases; unmatched junction nucleotides: 6.

This chain connects TRBV15 to TRBJ1-3; unclear D gene. Trimming took off 0 bases at V and 8 bases at J, with 5 bases between the two ends. The germline gives CDR1 LNHNV, CDR2 YYDKDF (reference sequence). The CDR3 runs to 12 residues. The CDR3 nucleotides are TGTGCCACCAGCAGAGATGAGGACACCATATATTTT. Encoded protein: CATSRDEDTIYF. Using reference TRBV15 and TRBJ1-3 for the parts outside the CDR3, the full variable domain is DAMVIQNPRYQVTQFGKPVTLSCSQTLNHNVMYWYQQKSSQAPKLLFHYYDKDFNNEADTPDNFQSRRPNTSFCFLDIRSPGLGDTAMYLCATSRDEDTIYFGEGSWLTVV.

This clone was detected only once. CDR3 sequence: CATLTGAGNTIYF. The CDR3 DNA follows: TGTGCCACTCTGACAGGGGCTGGAAACACCATATATTTT. This chain links TRBV28 with TRBJ1-3; 8 nucleotides line up with TRBD1. The CDR3 runs 13 residues. V was pared by 10 bases and J by 2 bases, with 4 bases of the junction left unmatched. Germline assignment: CDR1 MDHEN and CDR2 SYDVKM. Looking up the rest from reference TRBV28 and TRBJ1-3 gives the full variable domain: DVKVTQSSRYLVKRTGEKVFLECVQDMDHENMFWYRQDPGLGLRLIYFSYDVKMKEKGDIPEGYSVSREKKERFSLILESASTNQTSMYLCATLTGAGNTIYFGEGSWLTVV.

The V gene is TRBV18, the J gene TRBJ1-5, with no clear D. V gave up 4 bases and J gave up 0 bases, with 10 bases separating them. Germline loops: CDR1 KGHSH, CDR2 LQKENI. The CDR3 has 15 residues. CDR3 sequence reads: CASSLQAYSNQPQHF. In DNA, the CDR3 is TGTGCCAGCTCACTCCAGGCATATAGCAATCAGCCCCAGCATTTT.

The genes are TRBV7-2 and TRBJ2-1, with 11 bases lining up with TRBD2. Germline V gene sequence: CDR1 SGHTA, CDR2 FQGNSA. V gave up 5 bases and J gave up 10 bases; unmatched junction bases: 13. This CDR3 is built from 16 residues. In DNA form, the CDR3 reads TGTGCCAGCAGCCGGCGCGTCACTAGCGGGGGTGGGGAGCAGTTCTTC. Translated, it gives CASSRRVTSGGGEQFF.

The rearrangement links TRBV30 to TRBJ1-1; D gene ambiguous. Trimming stripped 3 bases from V and 12 bases from J, with 14 bases between. CDR3 size: 11 residues. CDR1 and CDR2 from the germline V gene are GTSNPN and SVGIG (reference sequence). The CDR3 region has the DNA TGTGCCTGGAGCGAGGGTTTGACGACTTTCTTT. Its translation: CAWSEGLTTFF.

This clone was seen just once. The CDR3 nucleotides are TGTGCCAGCAGTCCGGACAGGGACTATGGCTACACCTTC. It yields the protein CASSPDRDYGYTF. The chain is built from TRBV12-3 or TRBV12-4 and TRBJ1-2, with 8 positions matching TRBD1. The V segment lost 5 bases and the J segment 3 bases; nucleotides outside the gene matches: 2. This CDR3 is 13 amino acids long.

This clone was picked up a small number of times. The gene calls are TRBV29-1 and TRBJ1-2; D is ambiguous. V was clipped by 3 bases and J by 4 bases, with 15 bases between them. The CDR3 sequence is 14 residues long. Per the germline V gene, CDR1 is SQVTM and CDR2 is ANQGSEA. The CDR3 loop is CSVEWQIGLYGYTF. The DNA for the CDR3 is TGCAGCGTTGAGTGGCAAATAGGTCTCTATGGCTACACCTTC.

V and J are TRBV19 and TRBJ1-2; D unclear. The germline gives CDR1 LNHDA, CDR2 SQIVND (reference sequence). Trimming left V 6 bases short and J 4 bases short, with 12 bases between. The CDR3 spans 13 residues. CDR3 sequence reads: CASRVQASYGYTF. DNA for the CDR3: TGTGCCAGTAGGGTGCAGGCATCCTATGGCTACACCTTC.

The V gene is TRBV7-8, the J gene TRBJ1-3; no definite D call. This CDR3 region has 13 residues. CDR1 and CDR2 (germline): SGHVS, FQNEAQ. Trimming removed 4 bases at V and 1 base at J, with 5 bases between. In DNA form, the CDR3 reads TGTGCCAGCAGCTCCCGATCTGGAAACACCATATATTTT. Amino acids: CASSSRSGNTIYF.

The J gene is TRBJ2-1, the V gene TRBV19, with TRBD2 identical over 10 bases. The length of the CDR3 is 16 residues. V lost 2 bases, J lost 9 bases, and 10 bases stayed unmatched. Germline V lookup: CDR1 LNHDA, CDR2 SQIVND (reference sequence). CDR3 nucleotides: TGTGCCAGTAGTATAACCGGAATAGCGGGGGGTGGTGAGCAGTTCTTC. It encodes CASSITGIAGGGEQFF.

This chain connects TRBV5-1 to TRBJ2-1; tentatively, D is TRBD2 (5 bases). This CDR3 region has 14 residues. Germline V gene lookup returns CDR1 SGHRS and CDR2 YFSETQ. Trimming stripped 3 bases from V and 5 bases from J, with 12 bases between. CDR3 in DNA: TGCGCCAGCAGCTACGTCGGGGTGGACAATGAGCAGTTCTTC. This sequence encodes CASSYVGVDNEQFF.

The chain has TRBV9 and TRBJ1-2, with TRBD1 matching over 8 bases. J was trimmed by 5 bases and V by 4 bases; bases with no gene match: 13. Germline V gene data show CDR1 as SGDLS and CDR2 as YYNGEE. This CDR3 has 16 amino acids. CDR3 residues: CASSNYGQGRYYGYTF. CDR3 in DNA: TGTGCCAGCAGCAACTACGGACAGGGAAGGTATTATGGCTACACCTTC.

V and J are TRBV27 and TRBJ1-2; 8 nucleotides match TRBD1. The CDR3 is made up of 14 amino acids. V dropped 9 bases and J dropped 2; count of bases not matched to a gene: 8. In germline, CDR1 is MNHEY, CDR2 SMNVEV (reference sequence). CDR3 bases: TGTGCCAGTACTCCGACAGGGGCCAACTATGGCTACACCTTC. It specifies CASTPTGANYGYTF.

The rearrangement joins TRBV18 to TRBJ1-2; no definite D call. With 2 bases removed from V and 4 bases from J, the gap between germline ends came to 11 bases. CDR1 and CDR2 from the germline V gene are KGHSH and LQKENI. This CDR3 spans 14 amino acids. This chain's CDR3 is CASSPGRNLYGYTF. CDR3 DNA: TGTGCCAGCTCACCAGGGCGGAACCTCTATGGCTACACCTTC.

The table lists this clone with a few counts. The CDR3 DNA reads TGTGCCAGTAGCAACCAGGGGAACTATGGCTACACCTTC. This gives the protein CASSNQGNYGYTF. V is TRBV19 and J is TRBJ1-2; D is perhaps TRBD1 (6 bases). The germline V gene has CDR1 LNHDA and CDR2 SQIVND (reference sequence). V was clipped by 6 bases and J by 2 bases, with 10 bases between them. The CDR3 runs 13 residues. Supplemented by reference TRBV19 and TRBJ1-2, the full variable domain reads DGGITQSPKYLFRKEGQNVTLSCEQNLNHDAMYWYRQDPGQGLRLIYYSQIVNDFQKGDIAEGYSVSREKKESFPLTVTSAQKNPTAFYLCASSNQGNYGYTFGSGTRLTVV.

V is TRBV4-1 and J is TRBJ2-2, with 8 bases identical to TRBD1. CDR1 and CDR2 from the germline V gene are MGHRA and YSYEKL. The CDR3 consists of 16 residues. Unmatched junction bases numbered 11, after V lost 4 bases and J lost 7 bases. The CDR3, as DNA: TGCGCCAGCAGCCGCACCGGACAGGGCCTAAGCGGGGAGCTGTTTTTT. Translating it yields CASSRTGQGLSGELFF.